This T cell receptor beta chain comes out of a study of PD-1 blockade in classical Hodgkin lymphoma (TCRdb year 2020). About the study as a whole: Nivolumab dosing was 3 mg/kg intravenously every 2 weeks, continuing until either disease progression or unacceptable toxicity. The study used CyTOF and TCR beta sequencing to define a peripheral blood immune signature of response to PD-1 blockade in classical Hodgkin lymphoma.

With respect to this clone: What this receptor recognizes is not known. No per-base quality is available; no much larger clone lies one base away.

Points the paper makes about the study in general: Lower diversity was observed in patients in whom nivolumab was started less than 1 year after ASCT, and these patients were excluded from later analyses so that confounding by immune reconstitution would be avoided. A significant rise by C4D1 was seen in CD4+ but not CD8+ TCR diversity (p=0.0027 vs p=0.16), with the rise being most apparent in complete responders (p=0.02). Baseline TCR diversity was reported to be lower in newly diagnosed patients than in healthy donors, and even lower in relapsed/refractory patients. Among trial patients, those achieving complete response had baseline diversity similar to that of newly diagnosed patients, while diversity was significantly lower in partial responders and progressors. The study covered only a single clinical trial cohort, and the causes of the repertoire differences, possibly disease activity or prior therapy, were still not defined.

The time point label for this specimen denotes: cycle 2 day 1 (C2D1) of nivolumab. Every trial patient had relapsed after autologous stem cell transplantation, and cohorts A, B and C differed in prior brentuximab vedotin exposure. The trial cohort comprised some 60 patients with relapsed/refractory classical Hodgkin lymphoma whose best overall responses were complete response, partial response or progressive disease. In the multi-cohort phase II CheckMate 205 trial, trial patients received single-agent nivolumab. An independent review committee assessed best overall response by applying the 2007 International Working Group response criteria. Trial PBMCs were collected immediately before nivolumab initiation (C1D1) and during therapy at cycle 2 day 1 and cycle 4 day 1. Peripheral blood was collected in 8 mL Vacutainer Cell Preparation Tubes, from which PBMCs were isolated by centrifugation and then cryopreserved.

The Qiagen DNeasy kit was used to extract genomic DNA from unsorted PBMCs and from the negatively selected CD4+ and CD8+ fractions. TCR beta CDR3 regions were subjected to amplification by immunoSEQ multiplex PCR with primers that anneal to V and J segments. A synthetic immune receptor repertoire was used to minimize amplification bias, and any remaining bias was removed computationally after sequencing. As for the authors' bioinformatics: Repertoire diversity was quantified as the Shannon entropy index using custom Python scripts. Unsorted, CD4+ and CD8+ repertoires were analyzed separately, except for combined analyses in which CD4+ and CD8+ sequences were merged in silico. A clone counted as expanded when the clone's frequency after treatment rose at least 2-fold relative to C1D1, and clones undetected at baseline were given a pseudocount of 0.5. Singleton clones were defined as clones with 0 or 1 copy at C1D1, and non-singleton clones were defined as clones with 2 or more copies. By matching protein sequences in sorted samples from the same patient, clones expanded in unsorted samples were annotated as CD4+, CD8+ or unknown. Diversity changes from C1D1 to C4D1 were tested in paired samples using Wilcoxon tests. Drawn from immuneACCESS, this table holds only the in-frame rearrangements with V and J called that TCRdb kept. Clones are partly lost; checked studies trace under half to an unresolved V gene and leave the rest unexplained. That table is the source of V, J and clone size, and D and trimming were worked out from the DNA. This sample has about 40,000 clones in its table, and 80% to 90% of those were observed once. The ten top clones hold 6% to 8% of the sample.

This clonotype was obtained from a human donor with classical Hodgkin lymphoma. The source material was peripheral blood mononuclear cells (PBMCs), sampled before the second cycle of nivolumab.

This receptor carries the CDR3 CASSVGTGGATIDEQFF. Read as DNA, the sequence is TGTGCCAGCAGCGTAGGGACAGGGGGCGCAACCATCGATGAGCAGTTCTTC. The chain is assembled from TRBV11-3 and TRBJ2-1; 12 of the junction bases match TRBD1. The CDR3 contains 17 residues, cysteine and phenylalanine counted. This entry keeps only the CDR3 DNA: 51 bases, framed from base 1. From the germline V gene, CDR1 is SGHNT and CDR2 is YENEEA. V has 5 bases trimmed and J has 8 bases trimmed; junction bases matching no gene number 13.